The 4 T cell receptor beta chains below come from one sample, sequenced in a study of blood T cell repertoires in COVID-19. TCRdb's table, derived via immunoSEQ multiplex PCR, lists solely in-frame clones and lacks some. The repertoire includes 200,000 or so clones, around nine tenths of them detected once, and 2.5% to 3.5% sits in the top ten. The sequenced material came from peripheral blood. These receptors were collected from a woman aged 55-69 years with acute or convalescent COVID-19.

The chain uses TRBV29-1 and TRBJ1-1; D unresolved. Germline V gene sequence: CDR1 SQVTM, CDR2 ANQGSEA. The CDR3 totals 9 residues. V gave up 3 bases and J gave up 8 bases, with 4 bases separating them. CDR3 in amino acids: CSVEREAFF. The CDR3 DNA reads as TGCAGCGTTGAGCGGGAAGCTTTCTTT.

This clone was detected only once. V is TRBV11-2 and J is TRBJ2-1, with 8 bases that match TRBD2. This CDR3 spans 14 amino acids. J gave up 8 bases and V 2 bases, and 5 bases lay outside the gene matches. Germline CDR1 is SGHAT and CDR2 is FQNNGV. This chain's CDR3 is CASSLPGLGHEQFF. The CDR3 DNA reads as TGTGCCAGCAGCTTACCGGGACTAGGCCATGAGCAGTTCTTC.

V gene TRBV3-1 (or the pseudogene TRBV3-2) combines with J gene TRBJ2-5; TRBD2 matches at 9 bases. Germline V lookup: CDR1 LGHDT, CDR2 YNNKEL (reference sequence). This CDR3 is 17 amino acids long. Trimming at V came to 3 bases and at J to 5 bases, leaving 13 bases not matched to a gene. The CDR3 sequence: CASSHRTGLAGSETQYF. The CDR3 region has the DNA TGTGCCAGCAGCCACCGAACGGGGCTAGCGGGGTCTGAGACCCAGTACTTC.

CDR3 bases: TGTGCCAGTTGGGGCGGAAAAAATTCACCCCTCCACTTT. It specifies CASWGGKNSPLHF. The J gene is TRBJ1-6, the V gene TRBV19; possibly TRBD1 for D (5 bases). The germline V gene has CDR1 LNHDA and CDR2 SQIVND (reference sequence). The CDR3 runs 13 residues. V was cut by 8 bases and J by 7 bases, with 12 bases left in between. Using reference TRBV19 and TRBJ1-6 for the parts outside the CDR3, the full variable domain is DGGITQSPKYLFRKEGQNVTLSCEQNLNHDAMYWYRQDPGQGLRLIYYSQIVNDFQKGDIAEGYSVSREKKESFPLTVTSAQKNPTAFYLCASWGGKNSPLHFGNGTRLTVT.